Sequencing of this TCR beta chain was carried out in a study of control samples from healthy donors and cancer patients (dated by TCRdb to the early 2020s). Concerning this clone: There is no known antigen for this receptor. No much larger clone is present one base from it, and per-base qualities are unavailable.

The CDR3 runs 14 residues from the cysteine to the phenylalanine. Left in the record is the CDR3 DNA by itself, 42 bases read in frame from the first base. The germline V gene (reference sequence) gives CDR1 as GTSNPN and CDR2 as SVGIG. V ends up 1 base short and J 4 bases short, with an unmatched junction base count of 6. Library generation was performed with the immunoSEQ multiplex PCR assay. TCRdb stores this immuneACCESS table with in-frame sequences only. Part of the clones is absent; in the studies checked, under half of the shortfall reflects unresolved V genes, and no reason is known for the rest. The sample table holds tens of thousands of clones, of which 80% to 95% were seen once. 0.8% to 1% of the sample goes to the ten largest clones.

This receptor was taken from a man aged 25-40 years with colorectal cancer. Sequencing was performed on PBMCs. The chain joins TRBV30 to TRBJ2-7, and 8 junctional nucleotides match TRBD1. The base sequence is TGTGCCTGGAGTGCCGGGACAGGAGCATACGAGCAGTACTTC. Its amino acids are CAWSAGTGAYEQYF. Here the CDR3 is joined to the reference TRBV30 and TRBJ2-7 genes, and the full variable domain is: SQTIHQWPATLVQPVGSPLSLECTVEGTSNPNLYWYRQAAGRGLQLLFYSVGIGQISSEVPQNLSASRPQDRQFILSSKKLLLSDSGFYLCAWSAGTGAYEQYFGPGTRLTVT.